Each of the 17 T cell receptor beta chains below was sequenced from the same sample in a study of blood T cell repertoires in COVID-19. The method was immunoSEQ multiplex PCR; TCRdb's version includes in-frame clones alone and lacks a portion of them. This table has some 45,000 clones, approximately 91% appearing once. Material: peripheral blood. The origin of the receptors is a human donor in a cohort sampled during active COVID-19.

The chain couples TRBV7-9 to TRBJ1-4; 7 positions agree with TRBD1. The ends lost 6 bases at V and 5 bases at J; junction bases unmatched: 9. Germline CDR1 and CDR2: SEHNR and FQNEAQ (reference sequence). This CDR3 region has 15 residues. CDR3 nucleotides: TGTGCCAGCAGACATACACAGGGGCTAAATGAAAAACTGTTTTTT. This encodes CASRHTQGLNEKLFF.

Concerning this clone: The same CDR3 can be traced to other DNA sequences in this sample. The chain uses TRBV7-3 and TRBJ2-1, with a tentative D call TRBD2 (6 bases). Trimming shortened V by 0 bases and J by 6 bases, and 6 bases separated the two germline ends. The V gene's germline CDR1 is SGHTA and CDR2 FQGTGA. The CDR3 consists of 13 residues. CDR3: CASSLTGGNEQFF. In DNA form, the CDR3 reads TGTGCCAGCAGCTTAACGGGAGGCAATGAGCAGTTCTTC.

The V gene is TRBV3-1 (or the pseudogene TRBV3-2), the J gene TRBJ2-5, with 14 bases identical to TRBD2. The CDR3 consists of 18 residues. Germline trimming cut 4 bases from V and 4 bases from J; bases unmatched to any gene: 11. The germline gives CDR1 LGHDT, CDR2 YNNKEL (reference sequence). The CDR3 sequence: CASSPYGLAGGSGETQYF. For the CDR3, the DNA is TGTGCCAGCAGCCCCTACGGACTAGCGGGGGGCAGCGGAGAGACCCAGTACTTC.

The rearrangement joins TRBV15 to TRBJ2-1; maybe TRBD2 (6 bases). Looked up from germline, CDR1 is LNHNV and CDR2 is YYDKDF (reference sequence). The CDR3 runs to 16 residues. V was shortened by 5 bases and J by 0 bases, with 14 bases between the two germline ends. In DNA form, the CDR3 reads TGTGCCACCAGCCGAAGAGCGGGCAGCTCCTACAATGAGCAGTTCTTC. Translated: CATSRRAGSSYNEQFF.

The rearrangement joins TRBV2 to TRBJ2-3; perhaps TRBD1 as D (5 bases). The CDR3 sequence is 12 residues long. Trimming shortened V by 6 bases and J by 11 bases, and 15 bases separated the two germline ends. Germline loops: CDR1 SNHLY, CDR2 FYNNEI. The CDR3 nucleotides read TGTGCCAGCAGACCCTCAGGGCTCGGGCAGTATTTT. Translated, it gives CASRPSGLGQYF.

The CDR3 bases are TGCGCCAGCAGCCAACTACCGGGACAGGGGCCCTACGAGCAGTACTTC. This encodes CASSQLPGQGPYEQYF. J is TRBJ2-7 and V is TRBV4-1; 10 nucleotides align to TRBD1. CDR1 and CDR2 (germline): MGHRA, YSYEKL. The length of the CDR3 is 16 residues. The ends lost 2 bases at V and 2 bases at J; junction bases unmatched: 6.

The chain links TRBV5-1 to TRBJ1-2; perhaps TRBD1 as D (5 bases). V was cut by 8 bases and J by 4 bases, with 12 bases left in between. Germline V lookup: CDR1 SGHRS, CDR2 YFSETQ. This CDR3 is built from 12 residues. CDR3 DNA sequence: TGCGCCAGTGACACGGGGGGCTATGGCTACACCTTC. Protein sequence: CASDTGGYGYTF. The full variable domain, its missing parts supplied by reference TRBV5-1 and TRBJ1-2, is KAGVTQTPRYLIKTRGQQVTLSCSPISGHRSVSWYQQTPGQGLQFLFEYFSETQRNKGNFPGRFSGRQFSNSRSEMNVSTLELGDSALYLCASDTGGYGYTFGSGTRLTVV.

The rearrangement links TRBV5-6 to TRBJ2-5; 8 positions match TRBD2. Germline trimming cut 1 base from V and 0 bases from J; bases unmatched to any gene: 2. The CDR3 is 15 amino acids. CDR1 and CDR2 (germline): SGHDT, YYEEEE. CDR3: CASSLTSGYQETQYF. DNA of the CDR3: TGTGCCAGCAGCTTGACTAGCGGATACCAAGAGACCCAGTACTTC.

The chain links TRBV7-9 to TRBJ2-3; 8 bases are shared with TRBD1. Unmatched junction bases numbered 6, after V lost 5 bases and J lost 5 bases. CDR1 SEHNR and CDR2 FQNEAQ come from the germline V gene (reference sequence). This CDR3 is 14 amino acids long. DNA for the CDR3: TGTGCCAGCAGCCCGGGACAGGTGATAGATACGCAGTATTTT. It yields the protein CASSPGQVIDTQYF.

Only one count was recorded for this clone. The chain combines TRBV7-8 with TRBJ1-4; 9 nucleotides align to TRBD1. The CDR3 totals 18 residues. Germline CDR1 SGHVS, CDR2 FQNEAQ. After removal of 3 bases from V and 0 bases from J, the junction contained 8 bases not matched to a gene. CDR3 coding DNA: TGTGCCAGCAGCTTCCAGACAGGGGGAATCTCAACTAATGAAAAACTGTTTTTT. This codes for CASSFQTGGISTNEKLFF. Using reference TRBV7-8 and TRBJ1-4 for the parts outside the CDR3, the full variable domain is GAGVSQSPRYKVAKRGQDVALRCDPISGHVSLFWYQQALGQGPEFLTYFQNEAQLDKSGLPSDRFFAERPEGSVSTLKIQRTQQEDSAVYLCASSFQTGGISTNEKLFFGSGTQLSVL.

The J gene is TRBJ1-2, the V gene TRBV7-2, with 8 bases matching TRBD1. This CDR3 is built from 12 residues. Germline-derived CDR1 and CDR2 are SGHTA and FQGNSA. V dropped 5 bases and J dropped 7; count of bases not matched to a gene: 3. CDR3 DNA: TGTGCCAGCAGCGCCAGGGGGCTTGGCTACACCTTC. Translated: CASSARGLGYTF.

This chain connects TRBV10-3 to TRBJ2-7; 9 bases map to TRBD1. The CDR3 covers 12 residues. Germline lookup yields CDR1 ENHRY and CDR2 SYGVKD. The V and J ends lost 6 bases and 5 bases, in that order; junction bases with no gene match: 2. The CDR3 region has the DNA TGTGCCATCAGCACAGGGGGCAACGAGCAGTACTTC. Amino acid sequence: CAISTGGNEQYF.

This clone appeared a single time. The chain couples TRBV19 to TRBJ1-2; 7 nucleotides agree with TRBD1. This CDR3 spans 15 amino acids. Losses at the gene ends were 3 bases for V and 4 bases for J; bases not matched to a gene: 8. Germline V gene lookup returns CDR1 LNHDA and CDR2 SQIVND (reference sequence). Written as DNA, the CDR3 is TGTGCCAGTAGTATCGGCGGGACAGAGGTCTATGGCTACACCTTC. Residues: CASSIGGTEVYGYTF.

CDR3 nucleotides: TGCGCCAGCAGCCAAAGGGATGGCGGGGGTTGGTACAATGAGCAGTTCTTC. It codes for CASSQRDGGGWYNEQFF. The rearrangement links TRBV4-1 to TRBJ2-1; the match to TRBD2 covers 7 bases. This CDR3 comprises 17 residues. V lost 2 bases to trimming and J lost 4 bases; unmatched junction nucleotides: 11. From germline, CDR1 is MGHRA and CDR2 YSYEKL.

The rearrangement links TRBV30 to TRBJ1-5; TRBD1 matches at 8 bases. CDR1 is GTSNPN, CDR2 SVGIG, per germline (reference sequence). The CDR3 covers 14 residues. The V segment lost 1 base and the J segment 4 bases; nucleotides outside the gene matches: 3. The CDR3 sequence is CAWSGTGRNQPQHF. The CDR3 region has the DNA TGTGCCTGGAGTGGGACAGGGAGGAATCAGCCCCAGCATTTT. The whole variable domain, filled in from reference TRBV30 and TRBJ1-5, reads SQTIHQWPATLVQPVGSPLSLECTVEGTSNPNLYWYRQAAGRGLQLLFYSVGIGQISSEVPQNLSASRPQDRQFILSSKKLLLSDSGFYLCAWSGTGRNQPQHFGDGTRLSIL.

The chain employs TRBV5-4 and TRBJ1-2; no clear D gene. The CDR3 is made up of 13 amino acids. Between the trimmed V and J ends, which lost 0 bases and 6 bases, there was a span of 9 bases. Germline values: CDR1 SGHNT, CDR2 YYREEE (reference sequence). In DNA form, the CDR3 reads TGTGCCAGCAGCTTGGCCGGGATTCATGGCTACACCTTC. Residues: CASSLAGIHGYTF.

The CDR3 DNA is TGTGCCAGCAGGTCGGGACAGGGGAACACTGAAGCTTTCTTT. Amino acid sequence: CASRSGQGNTEAFF. V is TRBV6-5 and J is TRBJ1-1, with 9 bases fitting TRBD1. The CDR3 extends over 14 amino acids. Germline V gene data show CDR1 as MNHEY and CDR2 as SVGAGI. V lost 6 bases and J lost 1; bases outside the gene matches: 3.